The present T cell receptor (beta chain) was sequenced within a study of shared clonotypes between healthy human individuals. Clones were read by immunoSEQ multiplex PCR, and TCRdb kept only the in-frame ones, dropping some. Seen here are about a million clones, about 75% observed once, and the top ten hold approximately 1.5%. Germline CDR1 SGDLS, CDR2 YYNGEE. This CDR3 is built from 18 residues. Trimming cost V 3 bases and J 7 bases; bases outside gene matches: 19. The TCR originated in a man aged 18 to 35 in good health. This chain uses TRBV9 with TRBJ1-2; 9 positions agree with TRBD1. Sequences were obtained from memory CD4+ T cells sorted from blood. Subset noted: CD45RA-negative fraction. CDR3 bases: TGTGCCAGCAGCGGGGGTCCGGGACAGGGCGAAAGGAGGACTGGCTACACCTTC. As protein: CASSGGPGQGERRTGYTF.